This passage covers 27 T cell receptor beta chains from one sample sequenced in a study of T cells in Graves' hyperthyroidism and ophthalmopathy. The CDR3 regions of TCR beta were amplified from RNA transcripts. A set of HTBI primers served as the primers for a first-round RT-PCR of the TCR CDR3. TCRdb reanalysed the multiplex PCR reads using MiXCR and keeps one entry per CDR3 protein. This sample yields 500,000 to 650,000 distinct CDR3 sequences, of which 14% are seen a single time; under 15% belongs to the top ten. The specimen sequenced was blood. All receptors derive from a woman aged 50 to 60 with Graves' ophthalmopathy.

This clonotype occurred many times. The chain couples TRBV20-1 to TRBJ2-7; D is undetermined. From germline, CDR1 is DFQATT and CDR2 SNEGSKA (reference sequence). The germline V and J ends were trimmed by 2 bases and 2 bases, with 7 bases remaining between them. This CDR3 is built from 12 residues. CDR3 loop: CSARPQAYEQYF. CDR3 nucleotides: TGCAGTGCTAGACCCCAAGCCTACGAGCAGTACTTC.

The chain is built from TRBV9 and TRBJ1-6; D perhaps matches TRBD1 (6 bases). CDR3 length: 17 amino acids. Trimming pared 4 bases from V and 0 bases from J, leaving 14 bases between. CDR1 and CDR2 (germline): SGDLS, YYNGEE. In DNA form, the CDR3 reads TGTGCCAGCAGCTTGGAAGGACAGAGCTCCTATAATTCACCCCTCCACTTT. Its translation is CASSLEGQSSYNSPLHF.

Written as DNA, the CDR3 is TGCGCCAGCAGCCAAGCCCGGGACTTCTTAAACACCGGGGAGCTGTTTTTT. Translated: CASSQARDFLNTGELFF. This sequence joins TRBV4-3 and TRBJ2-2; TRBD2 is a possible D gene (6 bases). V was shortened by 1 base and J by 2 bases, with 14 bases between the two germline ends. CDR1 and CDR2 (germline): LGHNA, YSLEER. This CDR3 is 17 amino acids long.

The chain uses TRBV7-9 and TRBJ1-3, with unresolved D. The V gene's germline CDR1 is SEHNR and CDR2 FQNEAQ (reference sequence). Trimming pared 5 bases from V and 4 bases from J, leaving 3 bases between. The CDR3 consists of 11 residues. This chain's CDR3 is CASSGGNTIYF. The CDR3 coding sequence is TGTGCCAGCAGCGGAGGAAACACCATATATTTT.

The CDR3 loop is CASSTIRGRRDTEAFF. The CDR3 nucleotides read TGTGCCAGCAGCACTATCAGGGGGCGCCGGGACACTGAAGCTTTCTTT. V gene TRBV11-2 combines with J gene TRBJ1-1; 8 bases agree with TRBD1. V gave up 5 bases and J gave up 3 bases; unmatched junction bases: 11. This CDR3 has 16 amino acids. CDR1 is SGHAT, CDR2 FQNNGV, per germline.

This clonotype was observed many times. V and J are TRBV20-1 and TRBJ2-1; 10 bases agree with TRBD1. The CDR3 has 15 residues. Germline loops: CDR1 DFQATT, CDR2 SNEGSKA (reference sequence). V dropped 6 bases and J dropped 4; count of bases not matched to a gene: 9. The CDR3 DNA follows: TGCAGTGCAAATGACGGGACAGGGGAGTACAATGAGCAGTTCTTC. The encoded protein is CSANDGTGEYNEQFF.

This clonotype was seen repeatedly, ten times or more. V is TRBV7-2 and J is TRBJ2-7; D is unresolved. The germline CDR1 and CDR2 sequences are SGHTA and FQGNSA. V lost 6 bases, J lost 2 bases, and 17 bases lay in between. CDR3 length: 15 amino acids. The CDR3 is CASSHRDTGAYEQYF. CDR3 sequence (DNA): TGTGCCAGCAGTCATAGAGACACCGGAGCCTACGAGCAGTACTTC.

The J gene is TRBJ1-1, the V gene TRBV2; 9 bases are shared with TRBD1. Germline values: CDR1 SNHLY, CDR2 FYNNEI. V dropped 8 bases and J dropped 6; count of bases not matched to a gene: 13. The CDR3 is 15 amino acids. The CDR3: CASYGQGSLKAEAFF. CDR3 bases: TGTGCCAGCTATGGACAGGGGTCTCTCAAAGCTGAAGCTTTCTTT.

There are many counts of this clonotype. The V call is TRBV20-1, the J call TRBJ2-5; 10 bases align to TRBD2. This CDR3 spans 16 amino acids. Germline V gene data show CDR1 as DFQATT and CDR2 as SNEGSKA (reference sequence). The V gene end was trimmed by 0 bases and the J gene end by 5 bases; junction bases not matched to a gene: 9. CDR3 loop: CSAREPVAGGRETQYF. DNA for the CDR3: TGCAGTGCTAGAGAGCCGGTAGCGGGAGGACGGGAGACCCAGTACTTC.

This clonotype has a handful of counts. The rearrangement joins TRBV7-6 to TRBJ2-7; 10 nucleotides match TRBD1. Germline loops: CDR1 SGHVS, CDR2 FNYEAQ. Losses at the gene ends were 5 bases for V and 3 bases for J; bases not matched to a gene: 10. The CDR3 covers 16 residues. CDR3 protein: CASSLGVGTGVYEQYF. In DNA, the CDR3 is TGTGCCAGCAGCCTAGGGGTGGGGACAGGGGTCTACGAGCAGTACTTC. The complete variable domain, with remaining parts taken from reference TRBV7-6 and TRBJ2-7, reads GAGVSQSPRYKVTKRGQDVALRCDPISGHVSLYWYRQALGQGPEFLTYFNYEAQQDKSGLPNDRFSAERPEGSISTLTIQRTEQRDSAMYRCASSLGVGTGVYEQYFGPGTRLTVT.

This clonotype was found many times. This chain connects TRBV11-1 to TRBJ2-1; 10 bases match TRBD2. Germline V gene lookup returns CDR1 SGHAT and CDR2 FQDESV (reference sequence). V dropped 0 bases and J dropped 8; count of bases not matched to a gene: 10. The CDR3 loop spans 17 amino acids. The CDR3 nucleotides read TGTGCCAGCAGCTTAGCGCGCCTAGCGGGAGTGGTCGATGAGCAGTTCTTC. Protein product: CASSLARLAGVVDEQFF. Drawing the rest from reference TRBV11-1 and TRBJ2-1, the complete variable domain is EAEVAQSPRYKITEKSQAVAFWCDPISGHATLYWYRQILGQGPELLVQFQDESVVDDSQLPKDRFSAERLKGVDSTLKIQPAELGDSAMYLCASSLARLAGVVDEQFFGPGTRLTVL.

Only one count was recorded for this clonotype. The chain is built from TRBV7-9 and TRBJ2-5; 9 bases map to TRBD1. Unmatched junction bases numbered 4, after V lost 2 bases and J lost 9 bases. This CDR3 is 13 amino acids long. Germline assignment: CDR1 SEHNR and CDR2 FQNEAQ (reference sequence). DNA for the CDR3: TGTGCCAGCAGCTTATCCGGGACAGGGCCCCAGTACTTC. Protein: CASSLSGTGPQYF.

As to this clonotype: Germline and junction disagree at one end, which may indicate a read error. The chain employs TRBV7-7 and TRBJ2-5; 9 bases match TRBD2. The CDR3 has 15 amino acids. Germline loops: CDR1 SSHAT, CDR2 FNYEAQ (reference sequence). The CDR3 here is CASSLGGTSTSNQYF. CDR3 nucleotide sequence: TGTGCTAGCAGCTTAGGGGGGACTAGCACTAGTAACCAGTACTTC.

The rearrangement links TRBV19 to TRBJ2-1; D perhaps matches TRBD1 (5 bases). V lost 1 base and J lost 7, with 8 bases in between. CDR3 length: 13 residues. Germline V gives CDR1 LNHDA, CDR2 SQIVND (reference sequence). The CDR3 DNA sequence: TGTGCCAGTAGTATAGGGGGCATTAATGAGCAGTTCTTC. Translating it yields CASSIGGINEQFF.

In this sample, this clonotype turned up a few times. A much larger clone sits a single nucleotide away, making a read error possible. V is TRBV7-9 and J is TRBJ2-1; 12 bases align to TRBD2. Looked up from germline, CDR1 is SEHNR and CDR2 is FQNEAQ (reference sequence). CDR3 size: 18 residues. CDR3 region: CASNLATGLAGSYNEQFF. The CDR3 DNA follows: TGTGCCAGCAACTTAGCAACGGGACTAGCGGGCTCCTACAATGAGCAGTTCTTC.

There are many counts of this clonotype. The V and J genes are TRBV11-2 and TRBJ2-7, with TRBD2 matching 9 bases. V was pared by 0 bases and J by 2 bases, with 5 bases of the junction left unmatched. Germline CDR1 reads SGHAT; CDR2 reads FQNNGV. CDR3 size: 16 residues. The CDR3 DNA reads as TGTGCCAGCAGCTTAGAGGAGCTAGCGGGAACCTACGAGCAGTACTTC. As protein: CASSLEELAGTYEQYF.

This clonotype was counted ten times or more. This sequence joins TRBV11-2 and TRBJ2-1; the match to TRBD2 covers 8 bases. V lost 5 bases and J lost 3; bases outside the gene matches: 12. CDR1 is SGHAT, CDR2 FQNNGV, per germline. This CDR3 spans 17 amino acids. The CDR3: CASSRYTSGSYYNEQFF. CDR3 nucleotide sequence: TGTGCCAGCAGCCGTTACACAAGCGGGAGTTACTACAATGAGCAGTTCTTC. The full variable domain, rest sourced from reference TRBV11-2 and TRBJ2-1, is EAGVAQSPRYKIIEKRQSVAFWCNPISGHATLYWYQQILGQGPKLLIQFQNNGVVDDSQLPKDRFSAERLKGVDSTLKIQPAKLEDSAVYLCASSRYTSGSYYNEQFFGPGTRLTVL.

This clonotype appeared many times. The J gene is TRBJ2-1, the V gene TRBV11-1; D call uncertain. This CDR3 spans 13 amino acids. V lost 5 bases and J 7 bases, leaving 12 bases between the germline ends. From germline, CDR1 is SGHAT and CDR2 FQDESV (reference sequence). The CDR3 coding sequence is TGTGCCAGCAGCACCTCGAAAAAAAATGAGCAGTTCTTC. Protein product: CASSTSKKNEQFF.

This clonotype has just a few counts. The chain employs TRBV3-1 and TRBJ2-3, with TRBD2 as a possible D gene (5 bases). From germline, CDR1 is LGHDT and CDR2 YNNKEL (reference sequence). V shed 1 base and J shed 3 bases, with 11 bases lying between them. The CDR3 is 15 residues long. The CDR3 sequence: CASSQVRGSTDTQYF. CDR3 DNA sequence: TGTGCCAGCAGCCAAGTTCGAGGGTCTACAGATACGCAGTATTTT.

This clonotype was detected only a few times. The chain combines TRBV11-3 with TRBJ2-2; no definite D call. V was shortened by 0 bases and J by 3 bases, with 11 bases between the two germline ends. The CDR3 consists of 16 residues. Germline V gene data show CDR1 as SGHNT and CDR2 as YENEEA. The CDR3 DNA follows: TGTGCCAGCAGCTTAGAGGTCCAGGAATACACCGGGGAGCTGTTTTTT. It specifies CASSLEVQEYTGELFF.

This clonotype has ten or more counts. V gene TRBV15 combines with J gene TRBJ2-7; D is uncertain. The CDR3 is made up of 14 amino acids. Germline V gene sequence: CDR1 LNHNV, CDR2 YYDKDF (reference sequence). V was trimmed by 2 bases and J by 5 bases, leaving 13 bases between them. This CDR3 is CATSRPSMANEQYF. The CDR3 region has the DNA TGTGCCACCAGCAGACCTTCTATGGCCAACGAGCAGTACTTC.

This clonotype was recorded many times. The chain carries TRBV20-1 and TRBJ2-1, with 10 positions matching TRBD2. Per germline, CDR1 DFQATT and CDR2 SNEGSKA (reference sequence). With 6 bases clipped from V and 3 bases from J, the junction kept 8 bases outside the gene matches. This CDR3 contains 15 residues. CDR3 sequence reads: CSAYPIAGGYNEQFF. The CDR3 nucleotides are TGCAGTGCCTACCCTATAGCGGGAGGCTACAATGAGCAGTTCTTC.

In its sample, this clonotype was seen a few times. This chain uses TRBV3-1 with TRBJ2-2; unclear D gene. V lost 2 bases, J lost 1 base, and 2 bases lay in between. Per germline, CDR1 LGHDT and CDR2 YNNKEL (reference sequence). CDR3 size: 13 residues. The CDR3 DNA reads TGTGCCAGCAGCCAAAAGAACACCGGGGAGCTGTTTTTT. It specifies CASSQKNTGELFF.

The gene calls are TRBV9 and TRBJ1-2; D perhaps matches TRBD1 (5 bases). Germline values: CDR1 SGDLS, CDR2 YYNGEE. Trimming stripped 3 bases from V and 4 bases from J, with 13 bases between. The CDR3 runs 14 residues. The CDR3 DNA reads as TGTGCCAGCAGCGGTAGACAGTCAGCCTATGGCTACACCTTC. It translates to CASSGRQSAYGYTF.

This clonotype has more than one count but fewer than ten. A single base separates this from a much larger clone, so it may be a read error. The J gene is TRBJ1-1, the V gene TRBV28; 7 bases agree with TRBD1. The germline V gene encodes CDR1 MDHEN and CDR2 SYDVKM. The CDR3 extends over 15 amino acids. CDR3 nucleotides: TGTGCCAGCAGCCCCACGGGACAGACGAACGCTGAAGCTTTCTTT. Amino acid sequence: CASSPTGQTNAEAFF.

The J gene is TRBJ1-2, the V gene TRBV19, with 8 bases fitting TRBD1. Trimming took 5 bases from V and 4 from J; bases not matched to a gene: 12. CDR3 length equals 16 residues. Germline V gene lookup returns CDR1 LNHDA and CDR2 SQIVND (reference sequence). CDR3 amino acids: CASSSLLQGAGYGYTF. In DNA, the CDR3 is TGTGCCAGTAGTTCTCTTCTCCAGGGGGCTGGCTATGGCTACACCTTC.

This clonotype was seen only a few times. CDR3 sequence (DNA): TGTGCCAGCAGTTTCGCCGCGGAGAGGACACCCCTCCACTTT. This gives the protein CASSFAAERTPLHF. V is TRBV27 and J is TRBJ1-6; D not resolved. Germline CDR1 is MNHEY and CDR2 is SMNVEV (reference sequence). The CDR3 extends over 14 amino acids. V was cut by 3 bases and J by 11 bases, with 14 bases left in between.